This T cell receptor beta chain was sequenced for a study of cytomegalovirus exposure and HLA in healthy donors. The donors were in the roughly 120-subject validation cohort, distinct from the approximately 700-subject first cohort. TCRdb keeps only in-frame clones here, not all; method: immunoSEQ multiplex PCR. The sample contains roughly 130,000 clones, roughly 86% of which appear only once. Notes on this clone: Its specificity is unknown.

Study conclusions and caveats: First-cohort TCR clusters tended to co-occur in the 120 or so validation repertoires, a later analysis found. Reports described diagnosis of cytomegalovirus status by the classifier as highly specific and sensitive.

The V gene end was trimmed by 9 bases and the J gene end by 2 bases; junction bases not matched to a gene: 7. This CDR3 is 14 amino acids long. Germline CDR1 reads MGHDK; CDR2 reads SYGVNS. The clonotype comes from a man younger than 40 in good health and CMV-seronegative. This rearrangement joins TRBV25-1 to TRBJ2-3; 8 bases align to TRBD2. The sample comprised PBMCs. CDR3 bases: TGTGCCAGTGGTCCTAGCGGGTCCACAGATACGCAGTATTTT. It encodes CASGPSGSTDTQYF. Using reference TRBV25-1 and TRBJ2-3 for the parts outside the CDR3, the full variable domain is EADIYQTPRYLVIGTGKKITLECSQTMGHDKMYWYQQDPGMELHLIHYSYGVNSTEKGDLSSESTVSRIRTEHFPLTLESARPSHTSQYLCASGPSGSTDTQYFGPGTRLTVL.